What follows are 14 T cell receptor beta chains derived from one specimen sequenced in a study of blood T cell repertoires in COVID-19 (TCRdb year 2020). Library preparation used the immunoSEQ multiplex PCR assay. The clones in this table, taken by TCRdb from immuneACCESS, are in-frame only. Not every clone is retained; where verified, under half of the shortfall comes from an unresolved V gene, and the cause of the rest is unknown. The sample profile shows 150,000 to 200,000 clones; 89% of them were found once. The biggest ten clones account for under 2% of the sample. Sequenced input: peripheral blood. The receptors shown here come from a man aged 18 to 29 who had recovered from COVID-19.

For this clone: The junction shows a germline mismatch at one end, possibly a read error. The CDR3 protein is CASSVVEQAEAFF. The CDR3 nucleotides read TGTGCCAGCAGCGTAGTTGAGCAGGCTGAGGCTTTCTTT. This chain links TRBV9 with TRBJ1-1; D not resolved. This CDR3 is 13 amino acids long. Germline V gene data show CDR1 as SGDLS and CDR2 as YYNGEE.

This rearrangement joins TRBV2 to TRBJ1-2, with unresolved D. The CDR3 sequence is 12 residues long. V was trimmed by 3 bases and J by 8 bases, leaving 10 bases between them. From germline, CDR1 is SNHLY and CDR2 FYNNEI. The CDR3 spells CASSDSPRGYTF. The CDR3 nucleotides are TGTGCCAGCAGTGATAGTCCACGGGGCTACACCTTC.

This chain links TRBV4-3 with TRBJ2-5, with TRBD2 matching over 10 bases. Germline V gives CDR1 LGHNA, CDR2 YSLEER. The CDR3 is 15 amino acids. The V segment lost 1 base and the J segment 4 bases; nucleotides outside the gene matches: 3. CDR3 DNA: TGCGCCAGCAGCCAAGTACTAGCGGGGAGAGAGACCCAGTACTTC. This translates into CASSQVLAGRETQYF.

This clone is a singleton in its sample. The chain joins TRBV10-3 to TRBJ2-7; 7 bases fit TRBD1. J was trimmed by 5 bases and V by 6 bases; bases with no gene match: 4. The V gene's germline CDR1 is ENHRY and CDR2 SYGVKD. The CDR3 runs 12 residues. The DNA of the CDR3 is TGTGCCATCAGATCTACAGGGGACGAGCAGTACTTC. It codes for CAIRSTGDEQYF.

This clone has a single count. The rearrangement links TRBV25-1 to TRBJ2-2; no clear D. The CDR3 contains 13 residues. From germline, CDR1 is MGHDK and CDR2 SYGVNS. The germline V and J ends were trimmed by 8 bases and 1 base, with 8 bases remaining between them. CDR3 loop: CASGHQNTGELFF. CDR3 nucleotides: TGTGCCAGCGGCCATCAGAACACCGGGGAGCTGTTTTTT.

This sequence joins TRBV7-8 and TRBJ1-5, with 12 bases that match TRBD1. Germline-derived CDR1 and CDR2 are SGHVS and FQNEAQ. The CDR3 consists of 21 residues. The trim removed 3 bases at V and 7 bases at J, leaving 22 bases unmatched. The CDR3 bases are TGTGCCAGCAGCTTCCATAGGGCCGGCTCCTCGGGACAGGGGGCTTTACAGCCCCAGCATTTT. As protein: CASSFHRAGSSGQGALQPQHF.

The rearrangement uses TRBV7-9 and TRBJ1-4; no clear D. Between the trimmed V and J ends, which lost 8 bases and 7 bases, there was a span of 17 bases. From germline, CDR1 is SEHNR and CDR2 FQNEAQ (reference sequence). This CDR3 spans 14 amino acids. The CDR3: CASGPRLPGEKLFF. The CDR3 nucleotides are TGTGCCAGCGGGCCCAGGCTTCCCGGTGAAAAACTGTTTTTT. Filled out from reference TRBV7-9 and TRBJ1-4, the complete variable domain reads DTGVSQNPRHKITKRGQNVTFRCDPISEHNRLYWYRQTLGQGPEFLTYFQNEAQLEKSRLLSDRFSAERPKGSFSTLEIQRTEQGDSAMYLCASGPRLPGEKLFFGSGTQLSVL.

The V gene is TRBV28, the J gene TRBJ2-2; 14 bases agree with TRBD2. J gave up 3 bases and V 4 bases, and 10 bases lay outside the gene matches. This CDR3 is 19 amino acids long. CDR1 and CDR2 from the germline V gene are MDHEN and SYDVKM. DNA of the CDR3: TGTGCCAGCAGTTCCTGGACTAGCGGGAGGCCCCAAGACACCGGGGAGCTGTTTTTT. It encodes CASSSWTSGRPQDTGELFF.

The chain's CDR3 is CASSLQARPNYGYTF. The DNA of the CDR3 is TGCGCCAGCAGCTTACAGGCGCGGCCCAACTATGGCTACACCTTC. The chain couples TRBV5-1 to TRBJ1-2; D is perhaps TRBD1 (5 bases). The ends were cut back, 2 bases at V and 2 bases at J, with 13 bases in the middle. The germline gives CDR1 SGHRS, CDR2 YFSETQ. The CDR3 spans 15 residues.

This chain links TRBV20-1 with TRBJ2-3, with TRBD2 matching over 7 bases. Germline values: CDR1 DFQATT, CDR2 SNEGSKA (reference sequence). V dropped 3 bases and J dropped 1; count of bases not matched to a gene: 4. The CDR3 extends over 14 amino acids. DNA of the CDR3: TGCAGTGCTAGTCGAACTAGCGGCACAGATACGCAGTATTTT. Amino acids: CSASRTSGTDTQYF.

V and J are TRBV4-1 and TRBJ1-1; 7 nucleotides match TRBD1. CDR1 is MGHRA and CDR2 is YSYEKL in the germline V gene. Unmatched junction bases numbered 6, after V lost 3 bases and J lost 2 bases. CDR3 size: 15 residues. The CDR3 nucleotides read TGCGCCAGCAGCCAGACAGGGAAAATAAACACTGAAGCTTTCTTT. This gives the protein CASSQTGKINTEAFF.

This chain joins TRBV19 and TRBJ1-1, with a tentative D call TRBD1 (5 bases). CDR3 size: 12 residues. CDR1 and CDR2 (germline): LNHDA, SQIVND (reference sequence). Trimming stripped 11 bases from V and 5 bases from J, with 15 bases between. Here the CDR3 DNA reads TGTGCCTGCAGGGAAGTGGGAACTGAAGCTTTCTTT. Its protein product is CACREVGTEAFF. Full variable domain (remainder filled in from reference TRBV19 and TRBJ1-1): DGGITQSPKYLFRKEGQNVTLSCEQNLNHDAMYWYRQDPGQGLRLIYYSQIVNDFQKGDIAEGYSVSREKKESFPLTVTSAQKNPTAFYLCACREVGTEAFFGQGTRLTVV.

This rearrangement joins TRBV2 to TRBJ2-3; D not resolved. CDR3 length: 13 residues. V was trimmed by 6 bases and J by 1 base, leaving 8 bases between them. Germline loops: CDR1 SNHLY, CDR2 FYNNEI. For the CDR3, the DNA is TGTGCCAGCAGGGCACAAGGCACAGATACGCAGTATTTT. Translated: CASRAQGTDTQYF.

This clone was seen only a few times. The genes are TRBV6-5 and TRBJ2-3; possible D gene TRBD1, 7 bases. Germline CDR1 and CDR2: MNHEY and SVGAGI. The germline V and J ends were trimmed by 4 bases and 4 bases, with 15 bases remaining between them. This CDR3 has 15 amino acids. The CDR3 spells CASSFSQGGADTQYF. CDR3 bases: TGTGCCAGCAGTTTCAGCCAGGGGGGCGCAGATACGCAGTATTTT.